Following are 6 T cell receptor beta chains from one sample sequenced in a study of regulatory T cells in long-lasting Graves disease. Specified time point: newly diagnosed GD, antithyroid drugs for less than 3 months. Generation of the TCR library employed RNA extracted from PBMCs. Building the TCR beta libraries relied on iRepertoire HTBI primers, and CDR3 regions underwent Arm-PCR. A single record per CDR3 protein comes from TCRdb applying MiXCR to the multiplex PCR reads. The table has fewer than 650,000 distinct CDR3 sequences, roughly 15% seen once; the top ten hold approximately 20%. These data were also filed under a second study, of T cells in Graves' hyperthyroidism and ophthalmopathy.

The sequences come from peripheral blood mononuclear cells (PBMCs), collected at new diagnosis, from a patient treated with antithyroid drugs. The receptor source for this set is a woman in her 30s with Graves disease.

This clonotype was detected many times. V usage is TRBV6-5 and J usage is TRBJ2-7, with D possibly being TRBD2 (6 bases). The V gene lost 2 bases and the J gene lost 3 bases, with 14 bases spanning the gap. The CDR3 consists of 15 residues. CDR1 is MNHEY and CDR2 is SVGAGI in the germline V gene. CDR3 in DNA: TGTGCCAGCAGTTACCGGGGGAACCGTTTCTACGAGCAGTACTTC. Residues: CASSYRGNRFYEQYF.

Here the CDR3 DNA reads TGTGCCAGCAGCCCTAATACCGGGGCAACGGACAACGAGCAGTACTTC. Protein sequence: CASSPNTGATDNEQYF. The J gene is TRBJ2-7, the V gene TRBV9; D tentatively fits TRBD1 or TRBD2 (5 bases each). Trimming removed 4 bases from V and 5 bases from J, with 22 bases in between. The CDR3 runs to 16 residues. Germline values: CDR1 SGDLS, CDR2 YYNGEE.

This clonotype was counted ten times or more. The chain recombines TRBV7-2 with TRBJ1-1, with TRBD1 matching 12 bases. The germline V gene has CDR1 SGHTA and CDR2 FQGNSA. CDR3 length equals 19 residues. V lost 5 bases and J lost 1; bases outside the gene matches: 14. The CDR3 sequence is CASSRRTGTGGLPNTEAFF. DNA of the CDR3: TGTGCCAGCAGCAGGCGGACCGGGACAGGGGGCCTACCGAACACTGAAGCTTTCTTT.

This clonotype was seen a handful of times. This chain joins TRBV15 and TRBJ2-7, with 9 bases aligning to TRBD1. Germline V gene sequence: CDR1 LNHNV, CDR2 YYDKDF (reference sequence). The CDR3 is made up of 14 amino acids. After removal of 2 bases from V and 5 bases from J, the junction contained 4 bases not matched to a gene. CDR3 bases: TGTGCCACCAGCAGAAAAAGGACAGGGGACGAGCAGTACTTC. Translating it yields CATSRKRTGDEQYF.

This clonotype has only a few counts. The rearrangement joins TRBV29-1 to TRBJ2-2; 7 bases fit TRBD1. Germline values: CDR1 SQVTM, CDR2 ANQGSEA. The ends lost 7 bases at V and 6 bases at J; junction bases unmatched: 8. The CDR3 sequence is 13 residues long. The CDR3 coding sequence is TGCAGCGCCCGATCAGGGACAGCCGGGGAGCTGTTTTTT. This gives the protein CSARSGTAGELFF.

In this sample, this clonotype turned up many times. One end of the junction is discordant with germline, which a read error may explain. The chain uses TRBV5-1 and TRBJ2-5, with a tentative D call TRBD1 (6 bases). The CDR3 loop spans 14 amino acids. From germline, CDR1 is SGHRS and CDR2 YFSETQ. Here the CDR3 reads CASSFSGQQETQYF. DNA for the CDR3: TGTGCCAGCAGTTTTAGTGGACAGCAAGAGACCCAGTACTTC.